The next 18 T cell receptor beta chains were all read from a single sample in a study of CD8 T cells in Susac syndrome. Random hexamers were used to reverse transcribe about 0.45 to 1 ug of RNA. TCRdb called the immunoSEQ multiplex PCR reads again in MiXCR, with one record for every CDR3 protein. The data hold some 120,000 distinct CDR3 sequences, with roughly 95% observed a single time. Material: CD4+ T cells from PBMCs. Source of these receptors: a human donor in good health.

This rearrangement joins TRBV19 to TRBJ2-7; D is uncertain. The germline V gene has CDR1 LNHDA and CDR2 SQIVND (reference sequence). The CDR3 is 14 amino acids. V was shortened by 2 bases and J by 0 bases, with 8 bases between the two germline ends. CDR3 bases: TGTGCCAGTAGTATACAGGCGAGCTCCTACGAGCAGTACTTC. Its translation is CASSIQASSYEQYF. Together with reference TRBV19 and TRBJ2-7, the CDR3 gives the full variable domain: DGGITQSPKYLFRKEGQNVTLSCEQNLNHDAMYWYRQDPGQGLRLIYYSQIVNDFQKGDIAEGYSVSREKKESFPLTVTSAQKNPTAFYLCASSIQASSYEQYFGPGTRLTVT.

The V call is TRBV29-1, the J call TRBJ2-7; perhaps TRBD2 as D (5 bases). The CDR3 contains 13 residues. V was cut by 2 bases and J by 5 bases, with 13 bases left in between. Germline-derived CDR1 and CDR2 are SQVTM and ANQGSEA. The CDR3 reads CSVERGITNEQYF. The CDR3 bases are TGCAGCGTTGAAAGAGGGATTACCAACGAGCAGTACTTC.

This chain connects TRBV21-1 to TRBJ2-7; TRBD1, the table's D call, lacks a check against the DNA. TRBV21-1 is recorded as a pseudogene. The CDR3 consists of 13 residues. The CDR3 sequence is CASSRDRNYEQYF. CDR3 nucleotides: TGTGCCAGCAGCCGGGACAGAAACTACGAGCAGTACTTC.

The chain employs TRBV7-9 and TRBJ2-3, with TRBD1 matching over 8 bases. The CDR3 totals 14 residues. V lost 3 bases, J lost 4 bases, and 3 bases stayed unmatched. The germline V gene encodes CDR1 SEHNR and CDR2 FQNEAQ (reference sequence). This CDR3 is CASSFRGLADTQYF. DNA for the CDR3: TGTGCCAGCAGCTTCAGGGGGCTGGCAGATACGCAGTATTTT. The full variable domain, completed using reference TRBV7-9 and TRBJ2-3, is DTGVSQNPRHKITKRGQNVTFRCDPISEHNRLYWYRQTLGQGPEFLTYFQNEAQLEKSRLLSDRFSAERPKGSFSTLEIQRTEQGDSAMYLCASSFRGLADTQYFGPGTRLTVL.

V and J are TRBV27 and TRBJ2-1; D gene ambiguous. This CDR3 comprises 16 residues. V lost 4 bases and J 0 bases, leaving 13 bases between the germline ends. Germline CDR1 reads MNHEY; CDR2 reads SMNVEV (reference sequence). As DNA, the CDR3 is TGTGCCAGCAGTTCCCAAACGATTAGCTCCTACAATGAGCAGTTCTTC. This codes for CASSSQTISSYNEQFF.

CDR3 bases: TGTGCCAGCAGGCAGGGTTTCTACGAGCAGTACTTC. Translation: CASRQGFYEQYF. The chain couples TRBV12-3 or TRBV12-4 to TRBJ2-7; a possible D gene is TRBD1 (5 bases). The CDR3 runs 12 residues. The germline V and J ends were trimmed by 6 bases and 3 bases, with 9 bases remaining between them.

For the CDR3, the DNA is TGTGCCAGCAGCCGACTAGCGGGAGGCGTTACGCAGTATTTT. Its protein product is CASSRLAGGVTQYF. The rearrangement joins TRBV7-2 to TRBJ2-3, with TRBD2 matching 13 bases. The V gene's germline CDR1 is SGHTA and CDR2 FQGNSA. The CDR3 spans 14 residues. V trimming: 5 bases; J trimming: 8 bases; junction bases outside the gene matches: 4. The variable domain in full, with the rest retrieved from reference TRBV7-2 and TRBJ2-3, is GAGVSQSPSNKVTEKGKDVELRCDPISGHTALYWYRQSLGQGLEFLIYFQGNSAPDKSGLPSDRFSAERTGGSVSTLTIQRTQQEDSAVYLCASSRLAGGVTQYFGPGTRLTVL.

The chain combines TRBV3-1 with TRBJ2-7; D is possibly TRBD1 (6 bases). CDR1 and CDR2 from the germline V gene are LGHDT and YNNKEL (reference sequence). The CDR3 totals 15 residues. V was shortened by 0 bases and J by 1 base, with 10 bases between the two germline ends. CDR3 protein: CASSQDFGQSYEQYF. In DNA form, the CDR3 reads TGTGCCAGCAGCCAAGACTTTGGACAGTCCTACGAGCAGTACTTC.

The V and J genes are TRBV2 and TRBJ2-4; D is possibly TRBD1 or TRBD2 (5 bases each). The CDR3 runs 16 residues. V lost 3 bases to trimming and J lost 6 bases, with 18 bases between them. Germline values: CDR1 SNHLY, CDR2 FYNNEI. CDR3 residues: CASSDGVVLRGNIQYF. The CDR3 coding sequence is TGTGCCAGCAGTGATGGGGTCGTGTTGAGGGGAAACATTCAGTACTTC.

The CDR3 DNA sequence: TGTGCCAGCAGCCCGGGACTAGCGGAAACCTACGAGCAGTACTTC. Translation gives CASSPGLAETYEQYF. The chain carries TRBV3-1 and TRBJ2-7, with TRBD2 matching 11 bases. J gave up 2 bases and V 4 bases, and 4 bases lay outside the gene matches. CDR1 LGHDT and CDR2 YNNKEL come from the germline V gene (reference sequence). CDR3 size: 15 residues.

This chain joins TRBV29-1 and TRBJ2-3, with 12 nucleotides matching TRBD2. The V gene's germline CDR1 is SQVTM and CDR2 ANQGSEA. The V and J ends lost 7 bases and 0 bases, in that order; junction bases with no gene match: 5. The CDR3 runs 15 residues. CDR3 loop: CSALGTSGSTDTQYF. The CDR3 DNA follows: TGCAGCGCCCTCGGGACTAGCGGGAGCACAGATACGCAGTATTTT.

V usage is TRBV12-3 or TRBV12-4 and J usage is TRBJ2-4, with TRBD1 matching over 8 bases. This CDR3 contains 13 residues. V trimming: 5 bases; J trimming: 13 bases; junction bases outside the gene matches: 10. The CDR3 nucleotides are TGTGCCAGCAGTCACTCCTGGACAGGGACGCAGTACTTC. Translation: CASSHSWTGTQYF.

This clonotype occurred once. The chain employs TRBV29-1 and TRBJ1-2, with unresolved D. The germline V and J ends were trimmed by 5 bases and 7 bases, with 20 bases remaining between them. This CDR3 region has 14 residues. The germline V gene encodes CDR1 SQVTM and CDR2 ANQGSEA. This CDR3 reads CSVSDLGQVGGYTF. CDR3 DNA sequence: TGCAGCGTTTCCGATCTGGGCCAAGTGGGTGGCTACACCTTC.

The rearrangement joins TRBV7-2 to TRBJ2-6; weak D call: TRBD2 (6 bases). The CDR3 has 16 amino acids. The germline V and J ends were trimmed by 5 bases and 2 bases, with 13 bases remaining between them. CDR1 SGHTA and CDR2 FQGNSA come from the germline V gene. The CDR3 reads CASSPHGGAGANVLTF. CDR3 in DNA: TGTGCCAGCAGCCCGCATGGAGGGGCTGGGGCCAACGTCCTGACTTTC.

The V and J genes are TRBV5-1 and TRBJ2-7, with 9 bases that match TRBD1. J gave up 5 bases and V 0 bases, and 9 bases lay outside the gene matches. In germline, CDR1 is SGHRS, CDR2 YFSETQ. CDR3 length: 16 residues. Here the CDR3 reads CASSLASGQGDDEQYF. The CDR3 nucleotides read TGCGCCAGCAGCTTGGCCTCGGGACAGGGAGATGACGAGCAGTACTTC.

V gene TRBV6-2 or TRBV6-3 combines with J gene TRBJ2-7, with 9 bases fitting TRBD1. CDR3 size: 13 residues. CDR1 is MNHEY, CDR2 SVGEGT, per germline. J gave up 6 bases and V 6 bases, and 6 bases lay outside the gene matches. The CDR3 region has the DNA TGTGCCAGCAGACAGGGGGCAGAGGGCGAGCAGTACTTC. Amino acids: CASRQGAEGEQYF.

This rearrangement joins TRBV7-2 to TRBJ2-7; TRBD1 matches 7 bases. Germline V lookup: CDR1 SGHTA, CDR2 FQGNSA. V trimming: 5 bases; J trimming: 2 bases; junction bases outside the gene matches: 15. The CDR3 loop spans 17 amino acids. CDR3 protein: CASSHNADRRGTYEQYF. CDR3 nucleotides: TGTGCCAGCAGCCATAACGCGGACAGGCGAGGTACCTACGAGCAGTACTTC.

The V call is TRBV7-2, the J call TRBJ2-7, with TRBD2 identical over 11 bases. Looked up from germline, CDR1 is SGHTA and CDR2 is FQGNSA. The length of the CDR3 is 14 residues. Trimming at V came to 6 bases and at J to 3 bases, leaving 4 bases not matched to a gene. The CDR3 loop is CASRSGTSGYEQYF. The CDR3 nucleotides are TGTGCCAGCAGATCCGGGACTAGCGGCTACGAGCAGTACTTC.